What follows are 8 T cell receptor beta chains derived from one specimen sequenced in a study of T cells in Graves' hyperthyroidism and ophthalmopathy. Amplification of TCR beta CDR3 regions was performed using RNA transcripts as template. TCR CDR3 regions were first amplified by RT-PCR with HTBI primers. One entry per CDR3 protein results from TCRdb running MiXCR on the multiplex PCR reads. The table includes approximately 300,000 distinct CDR3 sequences, roughly 18% detected once. Input material: blood. The receptors shown here come from a man in his fifties or sixties with Graves' ophthalmopathy.

The table lists this clonotype with many counts. The J gene is TRBJ2-7, the V gene TRBV28; 9 bases are a match to TRBD1. This CDR3 spans 16 amino acids. Germline CDR1 is MDHEN and CDR2 is SYDVKM. Losses at the gene ends were 8 bases for V and 4 bases for J; bases not matched to a gene: 15. The CDR3 nucleotides are TGTGCCAGCGGAAACCTCCGGGACAGGGATCGATACGAGCAGTACTTC. Its protein is CASGNLRDRDRYEQYF.

This clonotype has at least ten counts. The chain employs TRBV4-1 and TRBJ2-7; 11 nucleotides match TRBD2. The CDR3 has 17 amino acids. V shed 4 bases and J 0 bases; nucleotides not matched to a gene: 8. The germline gives CDR1 MGHRA, CDR2 YSYEKL. The DNA for the CDR3 is TGCGCCAGCAGCCGCGGGACTAGCGGAACTAGCTCCTACGAGCAGTACTTC. Translating gives CASSRGTSGTSSYEQYF.

This chain joins TRBV27 and TRBJ2-6, with D maybe TRBD2 (6 bases). V lost 1 base, J lost 0 bases, and 10 bases lay in between. Germline assignment: CDR1 MNHEY and CDR2 SMNVEV (reference sequence). This CDR3 is built from 17 residues. CDR3 loop: CASSLLGGASGANVLTF. The CDR3 DNA follows: TGTGCCAGCAGTTTATTGGGAGGAGCCTCTGGGGCCAACGTCCTGACTTTC. Based on the CDR3 plus reference TRBV27 and TRBJ2-6, the full variable domain is EAQVTQNPRYLITVTGKKLTVTCSQNMNHEYMSWYRQDPGLGLRQIYYSMNVEVTDKGDVPEGYKVSRKEKRNFPLILESPSPNQTSLYFCASSLLGGASGANVLTFGAGSRLTVL.

The chain couples TRBV7-8 to TRBJ2-1; no reliable D call. CDR1 SGHVS and CDR2 FQNEAQ come from the germline V gene. V was pared by 5 bases and J by 6 bases, with 11 bases between. The CDR3 sequence is 13 residues long. CDR3 DNA: TGTGCCAGCAGCATACGTGGAGTCAATGAGCAGTTCTTC. Its protein is CASSIRGVNEQFF.

The V call is TRBV3-1, the J call TRBJ2-1; no clear D gene. V lost 4 bases to trimming and J lost 0 bases, with 10 bases between them. From germline, CDR1 is LGHDT and CDR2 YNNKEL (reference sequence). This CDR3 is 15 amino acids long. DNA for the CDR3: TGTGCCAGCAGCCCCCAGTGGAGCTCCTACAATGAGCAGTTCTTC. Translated: CASSPQWSSYNEQFF.

J is TRBJ2-1 and V is TRBV5-4, with 7 bases identical to TRBD2. Unmatched junction bases numbered 5, after V lost 2 bases and J lost 6 bases. CDR3 size: 14 residues. The germline V gene has CDR1 SGHNT and CDR2 YYREEE (reference sequence). CDR3 nucleotides: TGTGCCAGCAGCTTCCGGACTAGTAGCAATGAGCAGTTCTTC. It yields the protein CASSFRTSSNEQFF.

The chain joins TRBV29-1 to TRBJ1-1; a weak D match, TRBD1 (5 bases). In germline, CDR1 is SQVTM, CDR2 ANQGSEA. This CDR3 spans 13 amino acids. Deletions cut 6 bases from V and 4 bases from J, with 15 bases between. The CDR3: CSVGPGRGTEAFF. CDR3 DNA: TGCAGCGTCGGTCCGGGACGGGGCACTGAAGCTTTCTTT.

This clonotype has ten or more counts. The rearrangement joins TRBV29-1 to TRBJ2-1; D gene unclear. Germline CDR1 and CDR2: SQVTM and ANQGSEA. Trimming took 6 bases from V and 7 from J, leaving 19 bases between them. This CDR3 region has 14 residues. The CDR3 loop reads CSVHTGKGWNEQFF. The DNA for the CDR3 is TGCAGCGTCCACACCGGCAAAGGTTGGAATGAGCAGTTCTTC.